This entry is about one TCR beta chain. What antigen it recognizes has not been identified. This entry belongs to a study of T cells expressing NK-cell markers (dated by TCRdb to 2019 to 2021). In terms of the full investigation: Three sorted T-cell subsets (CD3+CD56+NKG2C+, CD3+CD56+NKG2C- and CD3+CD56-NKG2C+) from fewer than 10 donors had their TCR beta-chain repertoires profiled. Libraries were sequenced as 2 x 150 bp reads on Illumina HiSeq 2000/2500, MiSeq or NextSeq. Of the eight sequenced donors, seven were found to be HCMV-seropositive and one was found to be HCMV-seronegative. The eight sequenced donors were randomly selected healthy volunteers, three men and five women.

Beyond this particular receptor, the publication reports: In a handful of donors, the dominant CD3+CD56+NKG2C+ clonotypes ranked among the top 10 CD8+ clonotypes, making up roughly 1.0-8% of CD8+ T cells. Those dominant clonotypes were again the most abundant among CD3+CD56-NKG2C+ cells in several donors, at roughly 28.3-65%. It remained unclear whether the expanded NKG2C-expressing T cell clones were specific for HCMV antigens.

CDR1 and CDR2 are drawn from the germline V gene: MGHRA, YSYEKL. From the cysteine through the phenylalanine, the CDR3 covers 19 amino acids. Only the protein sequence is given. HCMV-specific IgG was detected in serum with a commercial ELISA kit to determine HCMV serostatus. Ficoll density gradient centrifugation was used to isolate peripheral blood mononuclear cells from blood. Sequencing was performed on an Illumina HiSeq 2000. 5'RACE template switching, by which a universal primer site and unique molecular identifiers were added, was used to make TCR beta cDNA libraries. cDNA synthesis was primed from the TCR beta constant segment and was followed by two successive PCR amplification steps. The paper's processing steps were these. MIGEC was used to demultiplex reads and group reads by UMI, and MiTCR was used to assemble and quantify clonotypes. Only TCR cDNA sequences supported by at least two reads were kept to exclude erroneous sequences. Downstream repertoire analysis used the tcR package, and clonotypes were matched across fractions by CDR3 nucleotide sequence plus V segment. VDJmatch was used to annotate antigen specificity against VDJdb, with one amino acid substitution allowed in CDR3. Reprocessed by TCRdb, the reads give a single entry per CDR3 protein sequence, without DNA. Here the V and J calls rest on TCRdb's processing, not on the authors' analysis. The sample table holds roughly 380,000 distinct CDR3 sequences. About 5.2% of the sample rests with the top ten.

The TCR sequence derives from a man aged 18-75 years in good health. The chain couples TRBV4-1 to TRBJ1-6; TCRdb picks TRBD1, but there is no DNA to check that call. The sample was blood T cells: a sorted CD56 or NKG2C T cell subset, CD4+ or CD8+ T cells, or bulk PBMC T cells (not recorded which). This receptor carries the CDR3 CASSQGAGTGLTHNSPLHF.